The TCR beta chain described here comes from a study of regulatory T cells in long-lasting Graves disease. Researchers made TCR beta libraries by using iRepertoire HTBI primers and running Arm-PCR on CDR3 regions. TCRdb processed the multiplex PCR reads anew with MiXCR; each CDR3 protein has one entry. The sample carries fewer than 650,000 distinct CDR3 sequences, 16% recorded once. This clonotype has more than one count but fewer than ten. Time point meaning: newly diagnosed GD, antithyroid drugs for less than 3 months. RNA extracted from PBMCs served as the sequencing template. V lost 0 bases and J 5 bases, leaving 10 bases between the germline ends. The CDR3 sequence is 14 residues long. Germline CDR1 is LGHNA and CDR2 is YNFKEQ. These data are also associated with another study on T cells in Graves' hyperthyroidism and ophthalmopathy.

The genes are TRBV4-2 and TRBJ1-2; no clear D gene. The TCR sequence derives from a young woman with Graves disease. The material was peripheral blood mononuclear cells (PBMCs), obtained at new diagnosis, from a patient treated with antithyroid drugs. CDR3 loop: CASSQDPGIYGYTF. The DNA of the CDR3 is TGTGCCAGCAGCCAAGACCCCGGAATATATGGCTACACCTTC.